Below are 24 T cell receptor beta chains sequenced from a single sample in a study of blood T cell repertoires in COVID-19. Libraries were prepared by immunoSEQ multiplex PCR; TCRdb keeps only in-frame clonotypes and omits some of them. Of about 68,000 clones detected, around nine tenths appear once; the ten largest clones hold less than 7.5%. The specimen was peripheral blood. These receptors came from a man at least 80 years old with COVID-19, enrolled during active disease.

This clone was observed a handful of times. This chain joins TRBV4-2 and TRBJ1-4; no clear D. V was clipped by 3 bases and J by 3 bases, with 5 bases between them. The germline V gene has CDR1 LGHNA and CDR2 YNFKEQ. The CDR3 is 13 residues long. As DNA, the CDR3 is TGTGCCAGCAGCCAGGGAGCTAATGAAAAACTGTTTTTT. Amino acids: CASSQGANEKLFF.

The chain couples TRBV5-1 to TRBJ1-3; 9 positions agree with TRBD1. V lost 4 bases and J lost 1; bases outside the gene matches: 6. The CDR3 has 16 residues. Germline values: CDR1 SGHRS, CDR2 YFSETQ. The CDR3 coding sequence is TGCGCCAGCAGCGGGACAGGGTTTGGTTCTGGAAACACCATATATTTT. Its protein product is CASSGTGFGSGNTIYF.

The V and J genes are TRBV2 and TRBJ2-5; 14 positions agree with TRBD2. V gave up 6 bases and J gave up 1 base; unmatched junction bases: 7. The CDR3 sequence is 17 residues long. Germline CDR1 reads SNHLY; CDR2 reads FYNNEI. This CDR3 reads CASSSGTSGGLQETQYF. CDR3 DNA sequence: TGTGCCAGCAGCAGCGGGACTAGCGGGGGACTCCAAGAGACCCAGTACTTC.

The V gene is TRBV5-4, the J gene TRBJ1-2; 8 nucleotides agree with TRBD1. CDR3 length equals 15 residues. V shed 4 bases, J shed 4 bases, and the junction held 9 bases outside the gene matches. The V gene's germline CDR1 is SGHNT and CDR2 YYREEE (reference sequence). This chain's CDR3 is CASSLDRQGSYGYTF. CDR3 DNA: TGTGCCAGCAGCCTGGATCGACAGGGGAGCTATGGCTACACCTTC.

This rearrangement joins TRBV20-1 to TRBJ2-7; D unclear. The V end was cut by 6 bases, the J end by 5 bases, with 11 bases between. The germline CDR1 and CDR2 sequences are DFQATT and SNEGSKA (reference sequence). The CDR3 contains 11 residues. CDR3 DNA: TGCAGTGCCTTTGGTCGGGACGAGCAGTACTTC. Protein product: CSAFGRDEQYF.

The CDR3 bases are TGTGCCAGCAGCCAAGGAGGGGGAAAACTGTTTTTT. Amino acid sequence: CASSQGGGKLFF. The chain uses TRBV3-1 (or the pseudogene TRBV3-2) and TRBJ1-4; tentatively, D is TRBD1 (6 bases). Germline values: CDR1 LGHDT, CDR2 YNNKEL (reference sequence). Trimming removed 1 base at V and 10 bases at J, with 7 bases between. This CDR3 spans 12 amino acids.

The table lists this clone with a count of one. The chain recombines TRBV3-1 (or the pseudogene TRBV3-2) with TRBJ2-5; a weak D match, TRBD2 (6 bases). The CDR3 covers 15 residues. Trimming cost V 4 bases and J 2 bases, with 14 bases left between them. Looked up from germline, CDR1 is LGHDT and CDR2 is YNNKEL (reference sequence). For the CDR3, the DNA is TGTGCCAGCAGCCTCATGCGGGGCCCTCAAGAGACCCAGTACTTC. It yields the protein CASSLMRGPQETQYF.

This clone was seen a few times. The rearrangement joins TRBV5-4 to TRBJ1-4; the D gene is possibly TRBD1 (5 bases). V was clipped by 4 bases and J by 3 bases, with 13 bases between them. CDR1 SGHNT and CDR2 YYREEE come from the germline V gene (reference sequence). The CDR3 is 15 residues long. The CDR3 here is CASSADRASNEKLFF. In nucleotides, the CDR3 is TGTGCCAGCAGCGCCGACAGAGCCTCTAATGAAAAACTGTTTTTT.

V usage is TRBV6-1 and J usage is TRBJ2-5; D is possibly TRBD2 (5 bases). The CDR3 runs to 13 residues. V dropped 1 base and J dropped 3 bases, with 6 bases sitting between them. Germline V lookup: CDR1 MNHNS, CDR2 SASEGT. CDR3 sequence (DNA): TGTGCCAGCAGTGAAGTCGGGGAAGAGACCCAGTACTTC. Amino acids: CASSEVGEETQYF.

CDR3 DNA sequence: TGTGCCAGCAGCTTGGAGCGGGGAAACACCATATATTTT. Its protein product is CASSLERGNTIYF. The rearrangement joins TRBV5-4 to TRBJ1-3; D is unclear. The ends were cut back, 0 bases at V and 4 bases at J, with 5 bases in the middle. The CDR3 covers 13 residues. Germline V gene sequence: CDR1 SGHNT, CDR2 YYREEE (reference sequence).

The genes are TRBV18 and TRBJ1-1; D not certain. V lost 2 bases and J lost 3, with 10 bases in between. The CDR3 is 14 residues long. CDR1 is KGHSH, CDR2 LQKENI, per germline. The CDR3 bases are TGTGCCAGCTCACCAGAGCGGGGAGACACTGAAGCTTTCTTT. It encodes CASSPERGDTEAFF.

The gene calls are TRBV5-1 and TRBJ1-5; 11 nucleotides match TRBD1. Trimming at V came to 5 bases and at J to 2 bases, leaving 3 bases not matched to a gene. The CDR3 spans 15 residues. Germline assignment: CDR1 SGHRS and CDR2 YFSETQ. This CDR3 is CASREGQGGNQPQHF. DNA for the CDR3: TGCGCCAGCAGGGAGGGACAGGGGGGCAATCAGCCCCAGCATTTT.

The chain links TRBV5-1 to TRBJ2-2, with TRBD1 matching over 7 bases. The CDR3 contains 15 residues. The germline V gene has CDR1 SGHRS and CDR2 YFSETQ. V gave up 5 bases and J gave up 0 bases; unmatched junction bases: 4. CDR3 coding DNA: TGCGCCAGCAGATGGGGGACAGCGAACACCGGGGAGCTGTTTTTT. Translation: CASRWGTANTGELFF.

The V and J genes are TRBV6-5 and TRBJ2-7; 11 bases are a match to TRBD2. Germline V gene sequence: CDR1 MNHEY, CDR2 SVGAGI. Trimming at V came to 0 bases and at J to 5 bases, leaving 3 bases not matched to a gene. The CDR3 has 15 amino acids. CDR3 bases: TGTGCCAGCAGTTACTCTAGCGGGGGGGCCCACGAGCAGTACTTC. Residues: CASSYSSGGAHEQYF.

The genes are TRBV10-3 and TRBJ2-3; D might be TRBD2 (6 bases). CDR1 and CDR2 from the germline V gene are ENHRY and SYGVKD. Trimming cost V 3 bases and J 2 bases, with 12 bases left between them. This CDR3 has 15 residues. The DNA of the CDR3 is TGTGCCATCAGTGACCCGGGACTCACCACAGATACGCAGTATTTT. This encodes CAISDPGLTTDTQYF.

The genes are TRBV6-6 and TRBJ1-1, with 8 bases lining up with TRBD1. V shed 5 bases, J shed 4 bases, and the junction held 18 bases outside the gene matches. Per the germline V gene, CDR1 is MNHNY and CDR2 is SVGAGI (reference sequence). This CDR3 has 18 amino acids. CDR3 region: CASSPFGTGSSRRTEAFF. CDR3 nucleotides: TGTGCCAGCAGTCCATTCGGGACAGGTTCCAGTCGGCGCACTGAAGCTTTCTTT.

V usage is TRBV18 and J usage is TRBJ1-6; D ambiguous. The CDR3 contains 13 residues. V lost 3 bases to trimming and J lost 5 bases, with 5 bases between them. The germline V gene has CDR1 KGHSH and CDR2 LQKENI. The CDR3 here is CASSPADNSPLHF. DNA of the CDR3: TGTGCCAGCTCACCGGCAGATAATTCACCCCTCCACTTT.

The V gene is TRBV7-2, the J gene TRBJ2-3; 8 nucleotides match TRBD1. V gave up 8 bases and J gave up 1 base; unmatched junction bases: 5. The CDR3 length is 14 residues. Germline loops: CDR1 SGHTA, CDR2 FQGNSA. The CDR3 loop reads CASARGRGTDTQYF. CDR3 DNA: TGTGCCAGCGCCAGGGGGCGGGGCACAGATACGCAGTATTTT.

CDR3 DNA: TGTGCCAGCACTTTCACCGGGACAGGGGGTGGGGCACCCCTCCACTTT. Protein product: CASTFTGTGGGAPLHF. This sequence joins TRBV5-6 and TRBJ1-6, with 11 bases identical to TRBD1. V trimming: 6 bases; J trimming: 11 bases; junction bases outside the gene matches: 13. Germline V gives CDR1 SGHDT, CDR2 YYEEEE. CDR3 length equals 16 residues.

The J gene is TRBJ2-2, the V gene TRBV7-9; 8 bases are a match to TRBD1. Germline V gene lookup returns CDR1 SEHNR and CDR2 FQNEAQ (reference sequence). CDR3 length: 15 residues. V was clipped by 4 bases and J by 5 bases; unmatched bases: 6. This CDR3 is CASSSMTGVTGELFF. CDR3 sequence (DNA): TGTGCCAGCAGCTCGATGACAGGGGTGACCGGGGAGCTGTTTTTT. Complete variable domain (other parts from reference TRBV7-9 and TRBJ2-2): DTGVSQNPRHKITKRGQNVTFRCDPISEHNRLYWYRQTLGQGPEFLTYFQNEAQLEKSRLLSDRFSAERPKGSFSTLEIQRTEQGDSAMYLCASSSMTGVTGELFFGEGSRLTVL.

The table lists this clone with a few counts. This chain uses TRBV11-2 with TRBJ2-7; 8 nucleotides match TRBD1. Germline CDR1 reads SGHAT; CDR2 reads FQNNGV. The trim removed 3 bases at V and 5 bases at J, leaving 6 bases unmatched. The CDR3 has 14 amino acids. CDR3 protein: CASSFDRGGDEQYF. Written as DNA, the CDR3 is TGTGCCAGCAGCTTCGACAGGGGTGGCGACGAGCAGTACTTC.

This clone was observed a handful of times. The J gene is TRBJ1-2, the V gene TRBV12-5; tentative D call: TRBD1 (5 bases). The V gene's germline CDR1 is LGHNT and CDR2 FRNRAP. The CDR3 sequence is 12 residues long. Trimming left V 4 bases short and J 8 bases short, with 11 bases between. The CDR3 DNA follows: TGTGCTAGTGGTTCGCCGGGGGGAGGCTACACCTTC. It is translated as CASGSPGGGYTF. The full variable domain, completed using reference TRBV12-5 and TRBJ1-2, is DARVTQTPRHKVTEMGQEVTMRCQPILGHNTVFWYRQTMMQGLELLAYFRNRAPLDDSGMPKDRFSAEMPDATLATLKIQPSEPRDSAVYFCASGSPGGGYTFGSGTRLTVV.

The chain links TRBV6-5 to TRBJ1-3; weak D call: TRBD1 (5 bases). CDR3 length: 15 residues. Trimming took 4 bases from V and 0 from J, leaving 10 bases between them. Germline-derived CDR1 and CDR2 are MNHEY and SVGAGI. The CDR3 DNA is TGTGCCAGCAGTTTCGGGGGTTTCTCTGGAAACACCATATATTTT. Protein product: CASSFGGFSGNTIYF.

For the CDR3, the DNA is TGTGCCAGTCGGACAGGGGACGACTCCTACAATGAGCAGTTCTTC. It translates to CASRTGDDSYNEQFF. The chain recombines TRBV19 with TRBJ2-1, with 9 bases fitting TRBD1. J lost 0 bases, V lost 8 bases, and 5 bases had no gene match. Germline CDR1 is LNHDA and CDR2 is SQIVND (reference sequence). CDR3 length: 15 residues.